This T cell receptor beta chain was sequenced for a study of T cell changes during pregnancy in multiple sclerosis. Trimming removed 1 base from V and 2 bases from J, with 6 bases in between. CDR1 and CDR2 from the germline V gene are LNHDA and SQIVND (reference sequence). The CDR3 extends over 14 amino acids. Clones were read by immunoSEQ multiplex PCR, and TCRdb kept only the in-frame ones, dropping some. The sample has over 45,000 clones, 93% seen once. This clone was recorded once. The J gene is TRBJ2-1, the V gene TRBV19; the D gene is possibly TRBD2 (5 bases). The source of this sequence is a female donor with multiple sclerosis, enrolled in a pregnancy study. This specimen was CD8+ T cells from peripheral blood mononuclear cells, taken in the third trimester of pregnancy. This CDR3 reads CASSIGGTYNEQFF. DNA for the CDR3: TGTGCCAGTAGTATAGGAGGGACCTACAATGAGCAGTTCTTC.